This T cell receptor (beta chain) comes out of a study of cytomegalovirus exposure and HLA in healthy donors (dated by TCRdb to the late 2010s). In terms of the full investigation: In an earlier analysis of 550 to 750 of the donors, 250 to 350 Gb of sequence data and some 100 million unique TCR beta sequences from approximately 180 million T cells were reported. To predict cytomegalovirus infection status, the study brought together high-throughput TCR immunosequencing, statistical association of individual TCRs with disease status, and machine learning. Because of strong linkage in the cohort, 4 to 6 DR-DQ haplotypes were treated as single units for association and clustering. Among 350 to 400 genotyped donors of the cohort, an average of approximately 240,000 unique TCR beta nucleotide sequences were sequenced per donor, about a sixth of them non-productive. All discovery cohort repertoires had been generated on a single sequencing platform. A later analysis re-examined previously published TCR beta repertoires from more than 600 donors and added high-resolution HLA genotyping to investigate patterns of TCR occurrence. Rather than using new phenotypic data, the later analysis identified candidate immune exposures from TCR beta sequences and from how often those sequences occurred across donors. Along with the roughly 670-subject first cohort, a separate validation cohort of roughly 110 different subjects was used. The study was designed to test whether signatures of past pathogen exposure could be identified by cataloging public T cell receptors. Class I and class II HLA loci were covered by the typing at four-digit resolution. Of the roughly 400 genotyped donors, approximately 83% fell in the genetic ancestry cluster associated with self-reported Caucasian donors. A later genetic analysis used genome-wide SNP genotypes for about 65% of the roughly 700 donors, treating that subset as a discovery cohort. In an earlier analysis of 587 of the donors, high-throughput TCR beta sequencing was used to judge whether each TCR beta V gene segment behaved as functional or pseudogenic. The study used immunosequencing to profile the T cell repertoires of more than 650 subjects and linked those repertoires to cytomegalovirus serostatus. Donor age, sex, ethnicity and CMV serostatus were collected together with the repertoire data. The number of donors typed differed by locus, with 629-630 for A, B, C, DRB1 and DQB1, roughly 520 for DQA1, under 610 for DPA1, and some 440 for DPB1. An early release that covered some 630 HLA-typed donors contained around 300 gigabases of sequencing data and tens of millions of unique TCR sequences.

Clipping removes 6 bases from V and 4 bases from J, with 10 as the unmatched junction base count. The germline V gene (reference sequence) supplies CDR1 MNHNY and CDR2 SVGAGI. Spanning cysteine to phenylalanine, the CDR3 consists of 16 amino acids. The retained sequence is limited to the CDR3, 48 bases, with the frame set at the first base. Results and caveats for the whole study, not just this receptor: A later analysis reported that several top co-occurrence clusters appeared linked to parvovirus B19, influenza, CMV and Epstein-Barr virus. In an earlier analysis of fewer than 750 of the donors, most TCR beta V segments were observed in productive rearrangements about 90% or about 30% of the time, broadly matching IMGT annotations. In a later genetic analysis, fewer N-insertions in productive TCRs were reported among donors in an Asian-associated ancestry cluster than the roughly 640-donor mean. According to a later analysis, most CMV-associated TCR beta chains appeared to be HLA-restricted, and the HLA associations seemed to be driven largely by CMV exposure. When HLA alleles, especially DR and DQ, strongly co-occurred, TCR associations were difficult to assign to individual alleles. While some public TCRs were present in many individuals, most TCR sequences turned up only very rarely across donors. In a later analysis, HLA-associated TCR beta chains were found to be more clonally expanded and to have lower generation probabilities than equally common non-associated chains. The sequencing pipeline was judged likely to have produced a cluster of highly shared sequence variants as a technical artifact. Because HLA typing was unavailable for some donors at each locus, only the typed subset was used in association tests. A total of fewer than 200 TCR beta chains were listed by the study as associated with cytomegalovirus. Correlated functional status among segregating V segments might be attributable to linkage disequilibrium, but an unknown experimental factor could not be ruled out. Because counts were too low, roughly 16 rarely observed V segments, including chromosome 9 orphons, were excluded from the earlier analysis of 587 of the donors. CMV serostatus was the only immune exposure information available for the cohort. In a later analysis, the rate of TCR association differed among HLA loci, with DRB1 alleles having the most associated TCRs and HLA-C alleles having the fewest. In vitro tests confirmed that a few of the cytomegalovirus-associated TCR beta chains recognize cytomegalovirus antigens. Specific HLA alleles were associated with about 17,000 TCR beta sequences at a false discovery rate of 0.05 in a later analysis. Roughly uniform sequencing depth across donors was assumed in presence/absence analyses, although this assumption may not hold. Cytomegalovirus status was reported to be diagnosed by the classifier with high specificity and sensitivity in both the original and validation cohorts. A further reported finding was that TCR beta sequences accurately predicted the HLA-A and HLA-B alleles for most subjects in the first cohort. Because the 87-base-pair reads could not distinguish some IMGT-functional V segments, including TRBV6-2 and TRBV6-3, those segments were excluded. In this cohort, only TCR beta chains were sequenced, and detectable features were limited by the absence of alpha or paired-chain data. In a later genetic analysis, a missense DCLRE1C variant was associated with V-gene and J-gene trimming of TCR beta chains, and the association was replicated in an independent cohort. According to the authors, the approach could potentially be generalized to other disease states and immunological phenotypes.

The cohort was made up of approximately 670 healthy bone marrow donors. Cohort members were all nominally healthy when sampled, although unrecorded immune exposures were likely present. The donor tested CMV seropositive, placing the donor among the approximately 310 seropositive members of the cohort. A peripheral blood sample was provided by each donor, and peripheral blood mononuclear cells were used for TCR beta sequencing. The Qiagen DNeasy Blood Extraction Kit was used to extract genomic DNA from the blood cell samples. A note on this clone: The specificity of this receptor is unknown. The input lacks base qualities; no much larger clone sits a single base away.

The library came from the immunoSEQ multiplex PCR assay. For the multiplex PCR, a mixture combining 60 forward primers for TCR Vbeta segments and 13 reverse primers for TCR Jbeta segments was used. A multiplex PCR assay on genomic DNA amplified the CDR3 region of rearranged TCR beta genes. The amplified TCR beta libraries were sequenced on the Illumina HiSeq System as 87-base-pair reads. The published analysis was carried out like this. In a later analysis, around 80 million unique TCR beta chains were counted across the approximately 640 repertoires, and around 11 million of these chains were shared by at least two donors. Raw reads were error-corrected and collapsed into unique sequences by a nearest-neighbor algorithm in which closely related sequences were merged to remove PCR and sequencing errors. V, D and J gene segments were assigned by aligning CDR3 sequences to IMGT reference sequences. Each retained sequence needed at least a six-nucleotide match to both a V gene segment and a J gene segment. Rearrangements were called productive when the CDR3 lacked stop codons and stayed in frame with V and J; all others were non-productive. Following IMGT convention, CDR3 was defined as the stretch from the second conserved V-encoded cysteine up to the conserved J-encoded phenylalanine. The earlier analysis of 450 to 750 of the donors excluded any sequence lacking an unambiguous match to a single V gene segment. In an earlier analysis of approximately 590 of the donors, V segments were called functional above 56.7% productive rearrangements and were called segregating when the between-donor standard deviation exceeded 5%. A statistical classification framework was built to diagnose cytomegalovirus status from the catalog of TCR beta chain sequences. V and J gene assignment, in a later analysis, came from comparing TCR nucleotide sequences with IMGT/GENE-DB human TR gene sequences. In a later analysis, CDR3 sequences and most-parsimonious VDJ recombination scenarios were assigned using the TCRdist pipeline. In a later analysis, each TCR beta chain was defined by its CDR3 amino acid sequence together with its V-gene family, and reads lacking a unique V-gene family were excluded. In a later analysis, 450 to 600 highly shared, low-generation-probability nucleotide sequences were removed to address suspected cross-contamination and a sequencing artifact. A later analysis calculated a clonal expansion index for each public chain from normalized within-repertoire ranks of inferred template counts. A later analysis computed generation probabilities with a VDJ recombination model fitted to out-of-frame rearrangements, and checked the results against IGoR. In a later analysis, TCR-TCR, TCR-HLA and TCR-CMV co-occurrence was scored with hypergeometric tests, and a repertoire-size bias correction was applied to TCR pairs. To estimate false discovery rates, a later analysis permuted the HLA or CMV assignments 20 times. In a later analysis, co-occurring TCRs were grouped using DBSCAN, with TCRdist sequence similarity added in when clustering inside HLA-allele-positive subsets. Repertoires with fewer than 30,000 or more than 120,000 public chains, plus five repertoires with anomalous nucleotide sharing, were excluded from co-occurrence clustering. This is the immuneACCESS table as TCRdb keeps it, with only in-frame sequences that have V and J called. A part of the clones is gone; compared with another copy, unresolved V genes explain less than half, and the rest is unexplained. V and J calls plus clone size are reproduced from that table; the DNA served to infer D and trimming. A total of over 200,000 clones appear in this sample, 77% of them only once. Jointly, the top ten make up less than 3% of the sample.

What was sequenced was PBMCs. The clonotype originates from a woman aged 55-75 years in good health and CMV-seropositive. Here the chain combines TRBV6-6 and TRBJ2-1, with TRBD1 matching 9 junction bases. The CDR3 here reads CASSYTLDRGYNEQFF. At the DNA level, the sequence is TGTGCCAGCAGCTATACATTGGACAGGGGATACAATGAGCAGTTCTTC.